The sequence of this T cell receptor beta chain was determined in a study of graft-versus-host responses after intestinal transplantation (TCRdb year 2021). For context, the study as a whole: Multivisceral, liver-intestinal, or isolated intestinal transplants were received by the recipients. Instead of going to the commercial service, samples from a few later patients were sequenced in-house on an Illumina MiSeq and processed with MiXCR. A cohort of 24 intestinal transplant recipients, including one retransplant, was enrolled, and a few patients lacking pretransplant specimens were excluded. Every recipient was given anti-thymocyte globulin induction, then maintenance tacrolimus and steroids for two to three years. Bulk TCR-beta CDR3 sequencing was used to track graft-versus-host and host-versus-graft alloreactive T cell clones in the graft, circulation and bone marrow after intestinal transplantation. Donor T cell macrochimerism was defined as a peak of at least 4% donor T cells among recipient peripheral blood mononuclear cells. Alloreactive clones were identified by sequencing pre-transplant mixed lymphocyte reaction products and comparing these products with unstimulated pre-transplant donor and recipient T cells. Study-wide conclusions, independent of this receptor: High GvH to HvG T cell clonal ratios were observed in the allografts of patients with donor T cell macrochimerism. The conclusions were limited by the relatively low number and heterogeneity of the intestinal transplant patients. Early after transplant, declines in HvG clones were associated with peak levels of circulating GvH clones. GvH clones turned up in recipient bone marrow, with some appearing earlier in ileal mucosa or blood, a pattern consistent with an intestinal mucosal origin.

Libraries were constructed by the immunoSEQ multiplex PCR assay. For most patients, genomic DNA was isolated with the Qiagen DNeasy Blood and Tissue Kit and shipped frozen to Adaptive Biotechnologies for TCR sequencing. High-throughput TCR-beta CDR3 sequencing of genomic DNA from most patients was performed by Adaptive Biotechnologies. The authors processed their data as follows. Adaptive's ImmunoSEQ software supplied the TCR sequencing data for 18 patients, while MiXCR and VDJtools were used to process three other patients. To correct CD4 versus CD8 sorting errors, any sequence found in both subsets at a frequency ratio below 5:1 was removed. Because the origin of CDR3 nucleotide sequences shared between donor and recipient could not be assigned, those sequences were removed. At least 2-fold expansion over unstimulated cells and a minimum CFSE-low frequency of 0.002% (template counts) or 0.001% (read counts) were required for clones to be classified as alloreactive. Mappable clones were those detected in sequenced pre-transplant spleen, lymph node, or MLR CFSE-low populations of the donor or recipient. Cumulative frequency of alloreactive clones was calculated as a percentage of all sequences weighted by copy number. TCRdb carries this immuneACCESS record with in-frame sequences only. Its versions omit some clonotypes, under half of them owing to an unresolved V gene in the studies checked, with the rest unexplained. That table is the source of V, J and clone size, and D and trimming were worked out from the DNA. Present in this sample are 40,000 or so clones, about 94% of which were seen just once. The leading ten clones occupy roughly 23% of the sample.

In the paper's terms, the time point label means: cells obtained before transplantation from donor or recipient. CD3+CD4+ and CD3+CD8+ populations were FACS-sorted from unstimulated pre-transplant donor and recipient cells taken from spleen or lymph nodes. This clone has just one count. The antigen it binds to is not known. Base qualities are not provided; no much larger clone lies one nucleotide away. Its CDR3 holds 16 amino acids, cysteine through phenylalanine. Only the CDR3 region is kept as DNA, spanning 48 bases read in frame from base 1. The junction shows trimming of 5 bases on V and 0 bases on J, plus 16 bases between the germline ends. From a lookup of the germline V gene, CDR1 and CDR2 are SGHDT and YYEEEE.

This chain joins TRBV5-6 to TRBJ2-3, with an unclear D gene assignment. The source material was unstimulated CD8+ T cells sorted from spleen or lymph node cells, sampled before transplant. This TCR was sampled from a human donor who was the organ donor for an intestinal transplant. The bases are TGTGCCAGCAGTGATGTTCGGGTTTCTAGCACAGATACGCAGTATTTT. Its translation is CASSDVRVSSTDTQYF.